Presented here are 26 T cell receptor beta chains from one specimen sequenced in a study of cytomegalovirus exposure and HLA in healthy donors. The PCR made use of 60 Vbeta and 13 Jbeta primers. Clones were sequenced by immunoSEQ multiplex PCR, and TCRdb holds only the in-frame ones, with some missing. The sample has 120,000 or so clones, less than 80% seen once. The sequenced sample consisted of PBMCs. Receptor source: a man aged 35-49 years in good health and CMV-seropositive.

This clone was seen more than once but under ten times. The rearrangement links TRBV7-3 to TRBJ2-5, with no clear D. Germline-derived CDR1 and CDR2 are SGHTA and FQGTGA. The CDR3 is made up of 13 amino acids. V was clipped by 2 bases and J by 2 bases, with 6 bases between them. The CDR3 spells CASSLPPQETQYF. For the CDR3, the DNA is TGTGCCAGCAGCTTACCCCCTCAAGAGACCCAGTACTTC.

This clone is a singleton in its sample. This chain links TRBV29-1 with TRBJ2-1, with 11 nucleotides matching TRBD2. The CDR3 is made up of 13 amino acids. With 5 bases clipped from V and 8 bases from J, the junction kept 5 bases outside the gene matches. Germline V lookup: CDR1 SQVTM, CDR2 ANQGSEA. The CDR3 loop reads CSVRTSGGYEQFF. The DNA of the CDR3 is TGCAGCGTTCGTACTAGCGGGGGTTATGAGCAGTTCTTC.

V gene TRBV6-6 combines with J gene TRBJ2-3; a possible D gene is TRBD1 (5 bases). Trimming took off 0 bases at V and 6 bases at J, with 10 bases between the two ends. The CDR3 is 14 amino acids. The germline gives CDR1 MNHNY, CDR2 SVGAGI (reference sequence). The CDR3 DNA reads as TGTGCCAGCAGTTACTCGCCAGGGTGGGATACGCAGTATTTT. As protein: CASSYSPGWDTQYF.

J is TRBJ1-2 and V is TRBV28; no clear D gene. The CDR3 runs 16 residues. Germline CDR1 and CDR2: MDHEN and SYDVKM. The V gene lost 7 bases and the J gene lost 2 bases, with 20 bases spanning the gap. The CDR3 spells CASNGPGINGNYGYTF. The CDR3 DNA reads as TGTGCCAGCAACGGTCCGGGGATAAATGGCAACTATGGCTACACCTTC.

Here the CDR3 DNA reads TGCAGCGTTGTCTTAGGGGTCCGGGCCGGGGAGCTGTTTTTT. It specifies CSVVLGVRAGELFF. The V gene is TRBV29-1, the J gene TRBJ2-2, with D possibly TRBD1 on 5 matching bases. CDR1 SQVTM and CDR2 ANQGSEA come from the germline V gene. Deletions cut 4 bases from V and 6 bases from J, with 15 bases between. The CDR3 length is 14 residues.

The table lists this clone with a count of one. This chain connects TRBV9 to TRBJ2-2; D is perhaps TRBD1 (6 bases). Looked up from germline, CDR1 is SGDLS and CDR2 is YYNGEE. V was cut by 2 bases and J by 4 bases, with 9 bases left in between. The CDR3 has 14 amino acids. The CDR3 is CASSVAGVTGELFF. The CDR3 nucleotides read TGTGCCAGCAGCGTTGCAGGGGTCACCGGGGAGCTGTTTTTT.

This clone has only one observation. The chain carries TRBV7-2 and TRBJ2-7; D may be TRBD2 (5 bases). Trimming stripped 0 bases from V and 3 bases from J, with 12 bases between. Per the germline V gene, CDR1 is SGHTA and CDR2 is FQGNSA. The CDR3 extends over 15 amino acids. For the CDR3, the DNA is TGTGCCAGCAGCTTAGCTCCCATCGGGAACTACGAGCAGTACTTC. Protein product: CASSLAPIGNYEQYF.

V gene TRBV4-2 combines with J gene TRBJ2-3, with 12 bases matching TRBD2. The junction had 3 bases not matched to a gene; V was cut back by 6 bases and J by 2 bases. Germline loops: CDR1 LGHNA, CDR2 YNFKEQ. This CDR3 has 15 residues. CDR3 residues: CASRTSGGLTDTQYF. CDR3 sequence (DNA): TGTGCCAGCAGAACTAGCGGGGGGCTCACAGATACGCAGTATTTT.

The chain has TRBV19 and TRBJ1-3; the D gene is possibly TRBD1 (5 bases). This CDR3 is 16 amino acids long. Trimming cost V 4 bases and J 5 bases, with 18 bases left between them. CDR1 LNHDA and CDR2 SQIVND come from the germline V gene (reference sequence). The DNA of the CDR3 is TGTGCCAGTAGTAGTGGGGCCGTCCTTGGGAGAAACACCATATATTTT. Amino acids: CASSSGAVLGRNTIYF.

The V gene is TRBV2, the J gene TRBJ2-5; 7 bases agree with TRBD2. CDR1 is SNHLY, CDR2 FYNNEI, per germline. CDR3 length: 13 residues. Germline trimming cut 6 bases from V and 2 bases from J; bases unmatched to any gene: 3. CDR3 DNA: TGTGCCAGCAGGGGCGGGGGTCAAGAGACCCAGTACTTC. Translating it yields CASRGGGQETQYF.

The chain combines TRBV18 with TRBJ1-1; no reliable D call. This CDR3 comprises 13 residues. The V end was cut by 5 bases, the J end by 1 base, with 8 bases between. Germline V gives CDR1 KGHSH, CDR2 LQKENI. CDR3 nucleotide sequence: TGTGCCAGCTCAGGGGAGCAGAACACTGAAGCTTTCTTT. Its protein is CASSGEQNTEAFF.

CDR3 bases: TGTGCCTGGAGTTTCGGGGGGGGAGGGTACAATGAGCAGTTCTTC. Its translation is CAWSFGGGGYNEQFF. The chain carries TRBV30 and TRBJ2-1, with 8 bases that match TRBD2. The germline V gene encodes CDR1 GTSNPN and CDR2 SVGIG (reference sequence). This CDR3 contains 15 residues. Trimming cost V 2 bases and J 4 bases; bases outside gene matches: 7.

CDR3: CASNSPGSGRKGEQYF. Here the CDR3 DNA reads TGTGCCAGCAACTCCCCCGGGAGCGGGAGGAAGGGCGAGCAGTACTTC. V usage is TRBV7-2 and J usage is TRBJ2-7; 9 positions match TRBD2. The CDR3 has 16 residues. V dropped 7 bases and J dropped 6; count of bases not matched to a gene: 16. Germline V gene lookup returns CDR1 SGHTA and CDR2 FQGNSA. Combining the CDR3 with reference TRBV7-2 and TRBJ2-7 gives the whole variable domain GAGVSQSPSNKVTEKGKDVELRCDPISGHTALYWYRQSLGQGLEFLIYFQGNSAPDKSGLPSDRFSAERTGGSVSTLTIQRTQQEDSAVYLCASNSPGSGRKGEQYFGPGTRLTVT.

There are a few counts of this clone. The chain joins TRBV25-1 to TRBJ2-2; a possible D gene is TRBD1 (5 bases). CDR1 MGHDK and CDR2 SYGVNS come from the germline V gene. V was clipped by 3 bases and J by 5 bases, with 13 bases between them. This CDR3 region has 15 residues. CDR3 sequence: CASSDSGSVTGELFF. The CDR3 nucleotides read TGTGCCAGCAGTGATTCAGGGTCGGTTACCGGGGAGCTGTTTTTT. Full variable domain (remainder filled in from reference TRBV25-1 and TRBJ2-2): EADIYQTPRYLVIGTGKKITLECSQTMGHDKMYWYQQDPGMELHLIHYSYGVNSTEKGDLSSESTVSRIRTEHFPLTLESARPSHTSQYLCASSDSGSVTGELFFGEGSRLTVL.

This clone was counted a few times. The chain links TRBV21-1 to TRBJ2-5; no DNA check was done on the table's D call, TRBD1. TRBV21-1 is flagged as a pseudogene. The CDR3 spans 20 residues. The CDR3 DNA reads TGTGCCAGCAGCAAAGAATCCAGTAGTGTCTTCGACAGGGCCCAAGAGACCCAGTACTTC. Its translation: CASSKESSSVFDRAQETQYF.

This chain uses TRBV7-3 with TRBJ1-5, with D uncertain. Germline V gene sequence: CDR1 SGHTA, CDR2 FQGTGA. V was pared by 4 bases and J by 6 bases, with 10 bases between. CDR3 length equals 13 residues. CDR3 bases: TGTGCCAGCAGCTCCGAGGGTGGTCAGCCCCAGCATTTT. Residues: CASSSEGGQPQHF.

The rearrangement uses TRBV6-1 and TRBJ1-2, with 8 bases lining up with TRBD1. J gave up 8 bases and V 9 bases, and 14 bases lay outside the gene matches. Germline V gene lookup returns CDR1 MNHNS and CDR2 SASEGT. This CDR3 is 14 amino acids long. CDR3 DNA: TGTGCCAGTAGGACAGGGAATGGTGTTACGGGCTACACCTTC. Residues: CASRTGNGVTGYTF.

The CDR3 DNA reads as TGTGCCAGCAGCGTATCGGGAGGTAGAACAGATACGCAGTATTTT. It translates to CASSVSGGRTDTQYF. The V gene is TRBV9, the J gene TRBJ2-3; 7 bases match TRBD2. The CDR3 consists of 15 residues. Trimming at V came to 1 base and at J to 3 bases, leaving 5 bases not matched to a gene. Per the germline V gene, CDR1 is SGDLS and CDR2 is YYNGEE.

The rearrangement joins TRBV29-1 to TRBJ1-2; tentatively, D is TRBD1 (5 bases). Trimming removed 3 bases from V and 0 bases from J, with 11 bases in between. Germline CDR1 SQVTM, CDR2 ANQGSEA. The length of the CDR3 is 14 residues. The CDR3 DNA is TGCAGCGTTGAGTCCAGGGTAACTAACTATGGCTACACCTTC. It specifies CSVESRVTNYGYTF.

The V gene is TRBV6-1, the J gene TRBJ1-5; D is perhaps TRBD1 (6 bases). The CDR3 covers 14 residues. V was clipped by 4 bases and J by 2 bases, with 9 bases between them. Per the germline V gene, CDR1 is MNHNS and CDR2 is SASEGT. As DNA, the CDR3 is TGTGCCAGCAGTGTCAACAGGGGCAATCAGCCCCAGCATTTT. Protein: CASSVNRGNQPQHF.

The V gene is TRBV10-3, the J gene TRBJ2-7, with D possibly being TRBD2 (6 bases). Per the germline V gene, CDR1 is ENHRY and CDR2 is SYGVKD. The germline V and J ends were trimmed by 7 bases and 2 bases, with 12 bases remaining between them. The CDR3 is 13 residues long. The CDR3 protein is CAITNPGAYEQYF. The CDR3 DNA is TGTGCCATCACCAATCCGGGGGCCTACGAGCAGTACTTC.

The chain employs TRBV11-2 and TRBJ2-7, with TRBD2 identical over 13 bases. Germline V gives CDR1 SGHAT, CDR2 FQNNGV. V lost 5 bases and J lost 0; bases outside the gene matches: 13. CDR3 length: 19 amino acids. The CDR3 here is CASSRRLAGGSKSSYEQYF. The CDR3 DNA reads as TGTGCCAGCAGCCGTCGACTAGCGGGGGGCAGTAAGAGCTCCTACGAGCAGTACTTC.

In this sample, this clone turned up once. The chain carries TRBV7-6 and TRBJ2-1; D not resolved. CDR1 is SGHVS and CDR2 is FNYEAQ in the germline V gene. The germline V and J ends were trimmed by 1 base and 7 bases, with 5 bases remaining between them. The CDR3 consists of 12 residues. As DNA, the CDR3 is TGTGCCAGCAGCTTAGTAGCTAATGAGCAGTTCTTC. This encodes CASSLVANEQFF.

This clone was counted a single time. This chain connects TRBV10-2 to TRBJ1-3, with D uncertain. Germline assignment: CDR1 WSHSY and CDR2 SAAADI. Trimming removed 1 base at V and 0 bases at J, with 7 bases between. CDR3 length equals 15 residues. The CDR3 region has the DNA TGCGCCAGCAGTGAGTTCGGGAGCTCTGGAAACACCATATATTTT. It translates to CASSEFGSSGNTIYF.

The table lists this clone with a few counts. The chain is built from TRBV29-1 and TRBJ2-7; 8 bases line up with TRBD1. CDR1 is SQVTM, CDR2 ANQGSEA, per germline. V shed 3 bases and J 6 bases; nucleotides not matched to a gene: 7. The CDR3 has 13 residues. The CDR3 nucleotides read TGCAGCGTTGACAGGACAGGGAGAGGCGAGCAGTACTTC. Translating gives CSVDRTGRGEQYF.

V and J are TRBV5-1 and TRBJ2-7, with 8 bases lining up with TRBD1. The germline V gene encodes CDR1 SGHRS and CDR2 YFSETQ. Losses at the gene ends were 4 bases for V and 3 bases for J; bases not matched to a gene: 6. CDR3 length equals 14 residues. CDR3 sequence (DNA): TGCGCCAGCAGCGGGGCAGGGGGCCGCTACGAGCAGTACTTC. Amino acid sequence: CASSGAGGRYEQYF.